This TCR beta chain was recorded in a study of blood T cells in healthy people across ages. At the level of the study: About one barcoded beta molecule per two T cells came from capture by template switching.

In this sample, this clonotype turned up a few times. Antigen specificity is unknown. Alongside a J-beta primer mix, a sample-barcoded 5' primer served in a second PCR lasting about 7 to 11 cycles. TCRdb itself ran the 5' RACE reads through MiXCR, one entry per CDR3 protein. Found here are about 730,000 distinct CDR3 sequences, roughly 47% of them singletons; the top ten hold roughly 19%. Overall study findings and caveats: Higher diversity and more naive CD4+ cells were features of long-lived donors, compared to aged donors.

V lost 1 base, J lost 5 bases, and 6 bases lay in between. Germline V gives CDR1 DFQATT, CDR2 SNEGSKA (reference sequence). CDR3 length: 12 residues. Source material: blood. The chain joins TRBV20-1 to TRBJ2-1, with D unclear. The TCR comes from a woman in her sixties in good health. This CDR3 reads CSARVQDNEQFF. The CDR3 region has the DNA TGCAGTGCTAGAGTTCAGGACAATGAGCAGTTCTTC.